A selection of T cell receptor beta chains follows, all from one sample in a study of T cell repertoires in cytomegalovirus infection. TCRdb used MiXCR to reprocess the reads, holding one entry per CDR3 protein. The sample has around 350,000 distinct CDR3 sequences, roughly 20% seen once. Sequenced input: PBMCs. Every receptor here comes from a human donor in good health (CMV status not recorded). Some clones in this sample may be carry-over from other donors' samples. The CDR3 runs from the conserved cysteine through the conserved F or W. Fields, in order: J gene, clone size, D gene, V gene, CDR3 length, CDR3 DNA, CDR3 protein. A D gene is named only where the DNA matches it firmly. Part of the rows lack a size; the others show once, few, many or a class for expanded clones.

j_gene: TRBJ2-3
abundance: many
d_gene: .
v_gene: TRBV7-2
len: 15
CDR3nt: TGTGCCAGCAGCTTATTATCGCAGGTTGTTAATACGCAGTATTTT
CDR3aa: CASSLLSQVVNTQYF

j_gene: TRBJ2-5
abundance: once
d_gene: .
v_gene: TRBV20-1
len: 14
CDR3nt: TGCAGTGCTAAGGTTTGGAATCTTGGAGAGACCCAGTACTTC
CDR3aa: CSAKVWNLGETQYF

j_gene: TRBJ1-5
abundance: few
d_gene: TRBD1
v_gene: TRBV23-1
len: 18
CDR3nt: TGCGCCCACGCGAGGAACAGGGGGTGCCTATATAGCAATCAGCCCCAGCATTTT
CDR3aa: CAHARNRGCLYSNQPQHF

j_gene: TRBJ2-7
abundance: .
d_gene: TRBD2
v_gene: TRBV10-3
len: 14
CDR3nt: TGTGCCATCAGCCAACCCGGACTAGCGCACGAGCAGTACTTC
CDR3aa: CAISQPGLAHEQYF

j_gene: TRBJ1-2
abundance: many
d_gene: TRBD1
v_gene: TRBV24-1
len: 13
CDR3nt: TGTGCCACCAGTGATAAAGACAGGGGTGGCTACACCTTC
CDR3aa: CATSDKDRGGYTF

j_gene: TRBJ1-5
abundance: many
d_gene: TRBD1
v_gene: TRBV10-3
len: 14
CDR3nt: TGTGCCATCAGTGAAGACAGGGGAGGACAGCCCCAGCATTTT
CDR3aa: CAISEDRGGQPQHF

j_gene: TRBJ2-4
abundance: few
d_gene: .
v_gene: TRBV23-1
len: 17
CDR3nt: TGCGCCAGCAGTCAACCCAACGATTCTAGGGCGTGGAACATTCAGTACTTC
CDR3aa: CASSQPNDSRAWNIQYF

j_gene: TRBJ2-1
abundance: .
d_gene: TRBD2
v_gene: TRBV10-3
len: 15
CDR3nt: TGTGCCATCACCCGACTAGCGGGGGGAAATAATGAGCAGTTCTTC
CDR3aa: CAITRLAGGNNEQFF

j_gene: TRBJ1-1
abundance: .
d_gene: .
v_gene: TRBV6-2/TRBV6-3
len: 11
CDR3nt: TGTGCCAGCAGTCACGCGGCGAGAGCTTTCTTT
CDR3aa: CASSHAARAFF

j_gene: TRBJ1-2
abundance: .
d_gene: .
v_gene: TRBV19
len: 13
CDR3nt: TGTGCCAGTAGTATGCGGGAGTCTCATGGCTACACCTTC
CDR3aa: CASSMRESHGYTF

j_gene: TRBJ2-3
abundance: many
d_gene: TRBD2
v_gene: TRBV7-2
len: 15
CDR3nt: TGTGCCAGCAGCGCCGCCGGGGGGGCAGTAGATACGCAGTATTTT
CDR3aa: CASSAAGGAVDTQYF

j_gene: TRBJ2-5
abundance: few
d_gene: .
v_gene: TRBV20-1
len: 15
CDR3nt: TGCAGTGCTAGAGGAGGGGTGGGGGGCCAAGAGACCCAGTACTTC
CDR3aa: CSARGGVGGQETQYF

j_gene: TRBJ1-2
abundance: once
d_gene: .
v_gene: TRBV10-3
len: 13
CDR3nt: TGTGCCATCAGTGCAGGACAGACTGATGGCTACACCTTC
CDR3aa: CAISAGQTDGYTF

j_gene: TRBJ1-2
abundance: .
d_gene: TRBD1
v_gene: TRBV15
len: 14
CDR3nt: TGTGCCACCAGCCCCCGGGACAGGGTGGTAGGCTACACCTTC
CDR3aa: CATSPRDRVVGYTF

j_gene: TRBJ2-5
abundance: many
d_gene: TRBD2
v_gene: TRBV7-8
len: 15
CDR3nt: TGTGCCAGCAGCATCACCGGGACTAGCAGAGAGACCCAGTACTTC
CDR3aa: CASSITGTSRETQYF